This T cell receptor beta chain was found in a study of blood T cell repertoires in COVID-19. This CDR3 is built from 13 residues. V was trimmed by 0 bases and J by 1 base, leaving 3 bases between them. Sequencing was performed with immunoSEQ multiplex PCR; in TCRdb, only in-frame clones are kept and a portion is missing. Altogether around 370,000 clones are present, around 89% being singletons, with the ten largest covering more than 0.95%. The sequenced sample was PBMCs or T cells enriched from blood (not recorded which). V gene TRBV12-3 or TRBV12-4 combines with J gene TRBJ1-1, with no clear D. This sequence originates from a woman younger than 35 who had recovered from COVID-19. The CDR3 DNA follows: TGTGCCAGCAGTTTAGCGGCGAACACTGAAGCTTTCTTT. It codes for CASSLAANTEAFF.